These T cell receptor beta chains were read from a single sample in a study of blood T cells in healthy people across ages. MiXCR was run by TCRdb on the 5' RACE reads, yielding one entry per CDR3 protein. The sample has about 1.5 million distinct CDR3 sequences, 42% seen once. The sequenced sample consisted of blood. The receptor source for this set is a woman younger than 35 in good health. The CDR3 runs from the conserved cysteine through the conserved F or W. Fields, in order: V gene, CDR3 length, CDR3 protein.

V: TRBV12-3/TRBV12-4
length: 14
CDR3: CASSDTGYAGELFF

V: TRBV7-2
length: 15
CDR3: CASKLLGRARYEQYF

V: TRBV24-1
length: 14
CDR3: CATSDLSVRNEQYF

V: TRBV20-1
length: 12
CDR3: CRCQGINYGYTF

V: TRBV5-1
length: 14
CDR3: CASSISGGLNGQFF

V: TRBV6-6
length: 12
CDR3: CASLRGGNEQFF

V: TRBV28
length: 16
CDR3: CASSLEASGSQETQYF

V: TRBV7-9
length: 15
CDR3: CASSSGQGVNYGCTF

V: TRBV29-1
length: 13
CDR3: CSGEGGTYNEQFF

V: TRBV24-1
length: 13
CDR3: CATSPGSGFEQYF

V: TRBV20-1
length: 12
CDR3: CSAGMGYNEQYF

V: TRBV6-2/TRBV6-3
length: 14
CDR3: CASSFNMDGQPQHF

V: TRBV24-1
length: 18
CDR3: CATSDFETGGKNTDTQYF

V: TRBV6-1
length: 14
CDR3: CASSEAPARYGYTF

V: TRBV18
length: 12
CDR3: CASSQPGDEQFF

V: TRBV4-3
length: 16
CDR3: CASSQEFDTWNTEAFF

V: TRBV28
length: 14
CDR3: CASYGQGASYGYTF

V: TRBV29-1
length: 11
CDR3: CSSLFKNIQYF

V: TRBV6-2/TRBV6-3
length: 15
CDR3: CASSDLASPTDTQYF

V: TRBV7-6
length: 14
CDR3: CASSLVIAAGEQYF

V: TRBV7-9
length: 13
CDR3: CASVWGSDNEQFF

V: TRBV28
length: 12
CDR3: CASSKTSFEQFF

V: TRBV6-2/TRBV6-3
length: 16
CDR3: CASSYPAGTGNNEQYF

V: TRBV3-1
length: 14
CDR3: CASGWWGGMNEQFF

V: TRBV5-1
length: 15
CDR3: CASSLVGSRTETQYF

V: TRBV20-1
length: 15
CDR3: CSARGLQGADYGYTF

V: TRBV29-1
length: 15
CDR3: CSVESGGGGTDTQYF

V: TRBV4-3
length: 14
CDR3: CASSQTDGRSAQYF

V: TRBV6-2/TRBV6-3
length: 16
CDR3: CASSNPGTGSTDTQYF

V: TRBV28
length: 14
CDR3: CASSPADRTYERYF

V: TRBV27
length: 16
CDR3: CASSLRGGSRIYEQYF

V: TRBV20-1
length: 14
CDR3: CSASETGANYGCTF

V: TRBV6-6
length: 16
CDR3: CASSYAERGPNQPQHF

V: TRBV20-1
length: 14
CDR3: CSATWDSPNYGYTF

V: TRBV7-9
length: 17
CDR3: CASMGGRALHSYNEQYF

V: TRBV28
length: 14
CDR3: CASSGGLGTGELFF

V: TRBV20-1
length: 12
CDR3: CSATYGTYGYTF

V: TRBV27
length: 14
CDR3: CASSFAPTPYEQYF

V: TRBV27
length: 18
CDR3: CASSFRGGDTGAKNIQYF

V: TRBV20-1
length: 14
CDR3: CSARDPMGDNEQYF

V: TRBV2
length: 15
CDR3: CASSGRGIGTDTQYF

V: TRBV20-1
length: 15
CDR3: CSAGFSGGVSNEQFF

V: TRBV15
length: 15
CDR3: CATSRAQYSNQPQHF

V: TRBV6-5
length: 13
CDR3: CASRNPGGTEAFF